Following are 10 T cell receptor beta chains from one sample sequenced in a study of T cell responses to AZD1222 COVID-19 vaccine. Measured with immunoSEQ multiplex PCR; TCRdb has only the in-frame clones, and not every one. The sample yields approximately 140,000 clones, about 92% seen once. The material was peripheral blood, obtained on day 0 of AZD1222 vaccination. The receptors were gathered from an adult in good health.

V and J are TRBV7-9 and TRBJ1-6; D gene unclear. Germline loops: CDR1 SEHNR, CDR2 FQNEAQ (reference sequence). V shed 1 base and J shed 10 bases, with 8 bases lying between them. The CDR3 consists of 13 residues. The CDR3 region has the DNA TGTGCCAGCAGCTTAGAGCCGGCGTCACCCCTCCACTTT. It yields the protein CASSLEPASPLHF.

The chain recombines TRBV12-5 with TRBJ2-1; 11 bases line up with TRBD2. There are 15 residues in the CDR3. Germline V gives CDR1 LGHNT, CDR2 FRNRAP. V shed 6 bases, J shed 3 bases, and the junction held 4 bases outside the gene matches. In DNA, the CDR3 is TGTGCTAGTGGATTTAGCGGGAGGGGCTACAATGAGCAGTTCTTC. Translating gives CASGFSGRGYNEQFF.

The rearrangement uses TRBV7-2 and TRBJ2-6; D remains unclear. Trimming took 1 base from V and 2 from J, leaving 6 bases between them. CDR1 is SGHTA, CDR2 FQGNSA, per germline. The CDR3 sequence is 15 residues long. This CDR3 reads CASSLGGPGANVLTF. CDR3 DNA: TGTGCCAGCAGCTTAGGTGGTCCTGGGGCCAACGTCCTGACTTTC.

This chain connects TRBV27 to TRBJ1-2; 9 bases are a match to TRBD1. V shed 6 bases, J shed 4 bases, and the junction held 9 bases outside the gene matches. This CDR3 spans 15 amino acids. Looked up from germline, CDR1 is MNHEY and CDR2 is SMNVEV (reference sequence). The CDR3 protein is CASRSQGAGTYGYTF. CDR3 bases: TGTGCCAGCAGGTCACAGGGGGCGGGGACCTATGGCTACACCTTC.

The chain is built from TRBV21-1 and TRBJ1-1. TRBV21-1 corresponds to a pseudogene. The CDR3 extends over 15 amino acids. The CDR3 DNA follows: TGTGCCAGCAGCAAATGTCCGATTATGAACACTGAAGCTTTCTTT. Amino acid sequence: CASSKCPIMNTEAFF.

The chain uses TRBV7-6 and TRBJ2-1, with TRBD2 matching 10 bases. The length of the CDR3 is 16 residues. Germline loops: CDR1 SGHVS, CDR2 FNYEAQ. V dropped 2 bases and J dropped 5; count of bases not matched to a gene: 6. The CDR3 spells CASSLREREGHNEQFF. In DNA form, the CDR3 reads TGTGCCAGCAGCTTAAGGGAGCGGGAGGGCCACAATGAGCAGTTCTTC. The whole variable domain, filled in from reference TRBV7-6 and TRBJ2-1, reads GAGVSQSPRYKVTKRGQDVALRCDPISGHVSLYWYRQALGQGPEFLTYFNYEAQQDKSGLPNDRFSAERPEGSISTLTIQRTEQRDSAMYRCASSLREREGHNEQFFGPGTRLTVL.

The chain is built from TRBV28 and TRBJ2-7; 8 bases map to TRBD1. Per germline, CDR1 MDHEN and CDR2 SYDVKM. CDR3 length: 15 residues. Germline trimming cut 7 bases from V and 3 bases from J; bases unmatched to any gene: 11. The CDR3: CASTLQGVGGYEQYF. The CDR3 nucleotides are TGTGCCAGCACCCTACAGGGGGTGGGGGGCTACGAGCAGTACTTC. The full variable domain, its missing parts supplied by reference TRBV28 and TRBJ2-7, is DVKVTQSSRYLVKRTGEKVFLECVQDMDHENMFWYRQDPGLGLRLIYFSYDVKMKEKGDIPEGYSVSREKKERFSLILESASTNQTSMYLCASTLQGVGGYEQYFGPGTRLTVT.

The chain couples TRBV7-8 to TRBJ1-4; possibly TRBD1 for D (5 bases). Per germline, CDR1 SGHVS and CDR2 FQNEAQ. The CDR3 length is 16 residues. The V end lost 0 bases, the J end lost 6 bases, and 14 bases lay between the germline ends. The CDR3 nucleotides read TGTGCCAGCAGCTTAGCGCATCAGGGTGGTGATGAAAAACTGTTTTTT. It codes for CASSLAHQGGDEKLFF.

J is TRBJ2-5 and V is TRBV3-1 (or the pseudogene TRBV3-2); 7 bases are shared with TRBD2. Trimming removed 4 bases from V and 10 bases from J; junction bases left unmatched: 18. Germline loops: CDR1 LGHDT, CDR2 YNNKEL (reference sequence). The CDR3 runs to 16 residues. The CDR3 DNA reads TGTGCCAGCAGCCCGTCCCTTGCGGGCGGGGGAATGGACCAGTACTTC. Its protein is CASSPSLAGGGMDQYF.

The chain combines TRBV11-2 with TRBJ1-1; D gene ambiguous. Trimming left V 5 bases short and J 1 base short, with 17 bases between. Germline-derived CDR1 and CDR2 are SGHAT and FQNNGV. The CDR3 is 16 amino acids. This chain's CDR3 is CASSGIFRTGNTEAFF. The CDR3 DNA is TGTGCCAGCAGCGGCATCTTTAGAACGGGGAACACTGAAGCTTTCTTT.